These T cell receptor beta chains were read from a single sample in a study of blood T cell repertoires in COVID-19. The data were produced by immunoSEQ multiplex PCR, yet TCRdb's version contains in-frame clones alone and is incomplete. The data show 200,000 to 250,000 clones, more than 65% seen once. The source material was peripheral blood. Source of these receptors: a woman between 25 and 40 years old who had recovered from COVID-19. CDR3s include the opening cysteine and the closing phenylalanine or tryptophan. Each record gives: V gene, clone size, D gene, J gene, CDR3 protein, CDR3 DNA. The D gene is left open where the match is weak. Size values are once, few and many counts, or a class for expanded clones, and some rows have none.

>TRBV5-4|-|-|TRBJ1-1
CASSFGAGNTEAFF
TGTGCCAGCAGCTTTGGGGCAGGGAACACTGAAGCTTTCTTT
>TRBV2|-|-|TRBJ1-5
CASSETSDQPQHF
TGTGCCAGCAGTGAAACCAGCGACCAGCCCCAGCATTTT
>TRBV6-5|-|TRBD1|TRBJ2-7
CASRIRDRGTHEQYF
TGTGCCAGCAGAATCCGGGACAGGGGGACCCACGAGCAGTACTTC
>TRBV5-6|-|TRBD2|TRBJ2-1
CASSFRSGSGDEQFF
TGTGCCAGCAGCTTTCGTAGCGGGAGTGGGGATGAGCAGTTCTTC
>TRBV21-1|-|-|TRBJ2-7
CASSLKRPGTGRGYEQYF
TGTGCCAGCAGCCTCAAAAGACCCGGGACAGGGAGAGGCTACGAGCAGTACTTC
>TRBV30|-|-|TRBJ1-4
CAQSRSSREKLFF
TGTGCCCAAAGTAGGAGCTCAAGAGAAAAACTGTTTTTT
>TRBV5-5|-|TRBD1|TRBJ2-3
CASSFKGARDTQYF
TGTGCCAGCAGCTTTAAGGGGGCACGGGATACGCAGTATTTT
>TRBV11-3|-|-|TRBJ2-5
CASSLRGWETQYF
TGTGCCAGCAGCTTAAGGGGGTGGGAGACCCAGTACTTC
>TRBV10-2|-|TRBD2|TRBJ2-1
CASSESTREGRDEQFF
TGCGCCAGCAGTGAGTCGACGCGGGAGGGTCGGGATGAGCAGTTCTTC
>TRBV18|once|-|TRBJ1-1
CASSREEANTEAFF
TGTGCCAGCTCACGGGAGGAAGCGAACACTGAAGCTTTCTTT
>TRBV9|-|TRBD1|TRBJ2-5
CASSDGQGAGVKTQYF
TGTGCCAGCAGCGACGGACAGGGGGCTGGTGTAAAGACCCAGTACTTC
>TRBV6-5|-|TRBD2|TRBJ2-5
CASSHRGRGETQYF
TGTGCCAGCAGCCACCGGGGGAGGGGCGAGACCCAGTACTTC
>TRBV5-5|-|-|TRBJ2-7
CASSLPGQHYEQYF
TGTGCCAGCAGCTTGCCGGGACAACACTACGAGCAGTACTTC
>TRBV11-2|-|-|TRBJ1-3
CASSLDPPQINTIYF
TGTGCCAGCAGCTTAGATCCCCCTCAGATAAACACCATATATTTT
>TRBV13|-|TRBD2|TRBJ2-7
CASSTLTSPEQYF
TGTGCCAGCAGCACCTTGACTAGCCCCGAGCAGTACTTC
>TRBV5-4|once|-|TRBJ1-1
CASSSQGTEAFF
TGTGCCAGCAGTTCACAGGGTACTGAAGCTTTCTTT
>TRBV6-1|few|-|TRBJ1-3
CASSEATGIGGNTIYF
TGTGCCAGCAGTGAAGCGACCGGGATAGGTGGAAACACCATATATTTT
>TRBV24-1|-|TRBD2|TRBJ2-1
CATSDTPRGRNEQFF
TGTGCCACCAGTGATACCCCACGCGGGAGAAATGAGCAGTTCTTC
>TRBV5-4|-|-|TRBJ2-1
CASSLATGNYNEQFF
TGTGCCAGCAGCTTGGCTACAGGGAATTACAATGAGCAGTTCTTC
>TRBV28|-|-|TRBJ2-7
CASSFISYEQYF
TGTGCCAGCAGTTTTATCTCCTACGAGCAGTACTTC
>TRBV19|-|TRBD2|TRBJ2-1
CASSIDPLAGPSYNEQFF
TGTGCCAGTAGTATCGACCCCCTAGCGGGACCCTCCTACAATGAGCAGTTCTTC
>TRBV24-1|-|-|TRBJ1-1
CATSQGWGLNTEAFF
TGTGCCACCAGTCAGGGGTGGGGGCTGAACACTGAAGCTTTCTTT
>TRBV5-4|-|-|TRBJ1-2
CASSLAPGAAGYTF
TGTGCCAGCAGCTTGGCACCAGGGGCTGCTGGCTACACCTTC
>TRBV29-1|-|-|TRBJ2-7
CSVDPLTGYEQYF
TGCAGCGTTGATCCCCTCACAGGTTACGAGCAGTACTTC
>TRBV25-1|once|TRBD1|TRBJ1-4
CASSGTGRPPNEKLFF
TGTGCCAGCAGCGGGACAGGGCGGCCACCTAATGAAAAACTGTTTTTT
>TRBV6-2/TRBV6-3|-|-|TRBJ1-1
CASSSRVTEAFF
TGTGCCAGCAGTAGCAGGGTAACTGAAGCTTTCTTT
>TRBV6-6|-|-|TRBJ1-1
CASSYPEGGGTEAFF
TGTGCCAGCAGTTACCCGGAGGGTGGAGGAACTGAAGCTTTCTTT
>TRBV5-6|many|-|TRBJ2-3
CASSLRGGQRTDTQYF
TGTGCCAGCAGCTTACGAGGAGGTCAGCGCACAGATACGCAGTATTTT
>TRBV10-3|once|TRBD2|TRBJ2-4
CAISESGTKKNIQYF
TGTGCCATCAGTGAGTCCGGGACTAAGAAAAACATTCAGTACTTC
>TRBV5-1|-|TRBD1|TRBJ2-7
CASSPHRGTGIPYEQYF
TGCGCCAGCAGCCCACACCGCGGGACAGGGATTCCCTACGAGCAGTACTTC
>TRBV5-4|-|-|TRBJ2-1
CASPRSSYNEQFF
TGTGCCAGCCCCCGGAGCTCCTACAATGAGCAGTTCTTC
>TRBV11-2|-|-|TRBJ2-1
CASSFHRENEQFF
TGTGCCAGCAGCTTTCACAGGGAGAATGAGCAGTTCTTC
>TRBV10-1|-|-|TRBJ1-2
CASSVGGDYGYTF
TGCGCCAGCAGTGTTGGGGGCGACTATGGCTACACCTTC
>TRBV9|-|-|TRBJ2-1
CASSMGAGSYNEQFF
TGTGCCAGCAGCATGGGGGCTGGCTCCTACAATGAGCAGTTCTTC
>TRBV5-1|-|-|TRBJ1-4
CASSSDSEEKLFF
TGCGCCAGCAGCTCTGACAGTGAAGAAAAACTGTTTTTT
>TRBV29-1|few|TRBD1|TRBJ2-2
CSVSGTGAFANTGELFF
TGCAGCGTTTCCGGGACAGGGGCTTTCGCGAACACCGGGGAGCTGTTTTTT
>TRBV27|-|TRBD1|TRBJ1-5
CASSQAPAPDRVVGENQPQHF
TGTGCCAGCAGCCAAGCACCGGCCCCAGACAGGGTTGTAGGGGAAAATCAGCCCCAGCATTTT
>TRBV6-6|-|TRBD2|TRBJ2-7
CASGELAGFDEQYF
TGTGCCAGCGGCGAGCTAGCGGGATTCGACGAGCAGTACTTC
>TRBV20-1|-|-|TRBJ2-4
CSASVPAALSDIQYF
TGCAGTGCTAGTGTCCCCGCCGCCCTCAGCGACATTCAGTACTTC
>TRBV12-5|-|TRBD1|TRBJ1-4
CASGLVTGGGEKLFF
TGTGCTAGTGGTTTGGTCACAGGGGGTGGTGAAAAACTGTTTTTT
>TRBV19|-|-|TRBJ2-1
CASSIGTSSYNEQFF
TGTGCCAGTAGCATCGGGACTTCCTCCTACAATGAGCAGTTCTTC
>TRBV11-2|-|-|TRBJ2-5
CASSLVATPLGVTQYF
TGTGCCAGCAGCTTAGTCGCAACCCCACTTGGTGTGACCCAGTACTTC
>TRBV12-5|-|-|TRBJ2-5
CASGLGPRETQYF
TGTGCTAGTGGTTTGGGTCCCCGAGAGACCCAGTACTTC
>TRBV19|-|-|TRBJ2-1
CASSISEEQFF
TGTGCCAGTAGTATATCCGAGGAGCAGTTCTTC
>TRBV30|-|-|TRBJ1-2
CAWRQARQGGYTF
TGTGCCTGGAGACAGGCGCGGCAGGGTGGCTACACCTTC
>TRBV7-6|-|-|TRBJ2-2
CASSLRWWGLTNTGELFF
TGTGCCAGCAGCTTAAGGTGGTGGGGGCTTACAAACACCGGGGAGCTGTTTTTT
>TRBV28|-|-|TRBJ1-4
CASSLNRKGEKLFF
TGTGCCAGCAGTTTAAACAGGAAAGGTGAAAAACTGTTTTTT
>TRBV6-6|-|TRBD2|TRBJ2-7
CASSGSGSGLEQYF
TGTGCCAGCAGTGGGAGCGGGAGCGGCCTGGAGCAGTACTTC
>TRBV5-4|-|TRBD1|TRBJ2-7
CASRSDRASYEQYF
TGTGCCAGCAGATCAGACAGGGCCTCCTACGAGCAGTACTTC
>TRBV18|-|TRBD1|TRBJ2-7
CASSLGTGREQYF
TGTGCCAGCTCACTAGGGACAGGGCGCGAGCAGTACTTC
>TRBV6-1|-|TRBD1|TRBJ1-5
CASSETGTGGQPQHF
TGTGCCAGCAGTGAAACCGGGACAGGGGGACAGCCCCAGCATTTT
>TRBV24-1|few|TRBD2|TRBJ2-1
CATSDGSGGSYNEQFF
TGTGCCACCAGTGACGGAAGCGGGGGCTCCTACAATGAGCAGTTCTTC
>TRBV27|-|-|TRBJ2-5
CASSNQGYQETQYF
TGTGCCAGCAGTAACCAGGGTTACCAAGAGACCCAGTACTTC
>TRBV6-5|-|TRBD1|TRBJ2-5
CASSYSLQGASETQYF
TGTGCCAGCAGTTACTCTTTACAGGGGGCCTCAGAGACCCAGTACTTC
>TRBV7-9|many|-|TRBJ1-6
CASSFSGGRNSPLHF
TGTGCCAGCAGCTTTTCGGGGGGGAGGAATTCACCCCTCCACTTT
>TRBV30|once|-|TRBJ1-5
CAWRHGGVMHQPQHF
TGTGCCTGGAGACACGGGGGAGTAATGCATCAGCCCCAGCATTTT
>TRBV2|-|-|TRBJ1-1
CASSAAWGGGEAFF
TGTGCCAGCAGTGCCGCTTGGGGAGGGGGTGAAGCTTTCTTT
>TRBV7-3|-|-|TRBJ1-4
CASSLRRGEKLFF
TGTGCCAGCAGCCTCCGGAGAGGTGAAAAACTGTTTTTT
>TRBV2|-|-|TRBJ1-5
CASSAGGGNQPQHF
TGTGCCAGCAGTGCGGGGGGCGGCAATCAGCCCCAGCATTTT
>TRBV5-1|-|TRBD2|TRBJ2-1
CASSPGRSSYNEQFF
TGCGCCAGCAGCCCCGGGAGGTCCTCCTACAATGAGCAGTTCTTC